The present entry profiles one TCR beta chain with its context. An end of the junction differs from the germline gene, which may be a read error. The data derive from a study of blood T cell repertoires in COVID-19. The protocol was immunoSEQ multiplex PCR, while the TCRdb copy is restricted to in-frame clones and leaves out a portion. Among a few hundred thousand clones listed, roughly 84% were seen once. The CDR3 runs 15 residues. Per the germline V gene, CDR1 is PRHDT and CDR2 is FYEKMQ (reference sequence). Sequencing was performed on peripheral blood. The source of this sequence is a woman in her thirties or forties who had recovered from COVID-19. This chain links TRBV13 with TRBJ1-1, with 7 bases lining up with TRBD1. The CDR3 loop reads CASSLGGQLNTEAFF. CDR3 DNA sequence: TGTGCCAGCAGCCTAGGGGGACAGTTGAACACTGAAGCTTTCTTT.